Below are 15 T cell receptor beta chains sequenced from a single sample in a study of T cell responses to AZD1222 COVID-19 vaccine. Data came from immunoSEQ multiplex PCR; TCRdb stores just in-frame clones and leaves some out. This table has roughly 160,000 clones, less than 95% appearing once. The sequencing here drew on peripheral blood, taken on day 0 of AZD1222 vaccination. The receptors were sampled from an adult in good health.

CDR3 DNA: TGTGCCAGCAGTGAATACCCCTTCCGGGGGAGCGGAGGGGAGACCCAGTACTTC. The encoded protein is CASSEYPFRGSGGETQYF. This chain joins TRBV2 and TRBJ2-5, with a weak D call TRBD2 (6 bases). In germline, CDR1 is SNHLY, CDR2 FYNNEI. Trimming cost V 2 bases and J 5 bases, with 24 bases left between them. CDR3 length: 18 residues.

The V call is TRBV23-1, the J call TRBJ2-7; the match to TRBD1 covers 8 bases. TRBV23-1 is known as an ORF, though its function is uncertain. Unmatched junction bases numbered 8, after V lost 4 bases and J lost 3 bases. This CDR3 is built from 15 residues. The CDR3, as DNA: TGCGCCAGCAGTCGCATCCGGGACAGGATCTACGAGCAGTACTTC. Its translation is CASSRIRDRIYEQYF.

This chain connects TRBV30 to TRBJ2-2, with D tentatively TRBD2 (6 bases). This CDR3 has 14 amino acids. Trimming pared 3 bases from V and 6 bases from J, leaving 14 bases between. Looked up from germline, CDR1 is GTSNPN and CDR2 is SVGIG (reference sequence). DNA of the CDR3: TGTGCCTGGAGGCTGATGGGGGGAGCCGGGGAGCTGTTTTTT. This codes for CAWRLMGGAGELFF.

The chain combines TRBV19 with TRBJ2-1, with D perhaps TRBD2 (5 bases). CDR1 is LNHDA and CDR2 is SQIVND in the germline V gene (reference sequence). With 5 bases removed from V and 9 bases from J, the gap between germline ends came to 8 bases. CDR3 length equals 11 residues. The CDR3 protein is CASSRRSEQFF. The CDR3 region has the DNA TGTGCCAGTAGTCGGAGGAGTGAGCAGTTCTTC.

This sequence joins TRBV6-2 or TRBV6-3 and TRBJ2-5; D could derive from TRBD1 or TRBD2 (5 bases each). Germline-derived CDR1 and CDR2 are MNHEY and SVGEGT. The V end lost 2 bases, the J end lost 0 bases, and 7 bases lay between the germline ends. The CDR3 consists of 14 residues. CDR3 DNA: TGTGCCAGCAGTTACGGGGGTCACCAAGAGACCCAGTACTTC. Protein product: CASSYGGHQETQYF.

The CDR3 DNA is TGTGCCAGTAGTGACCCAGGGACAGCTTATGGCTACACCTTC. Its protein is CASSDPGTAYGYTF. V usage is TRBV19 and J usage is TRBJ1-2; TRBD1 aligns across 7 bases. This CDR3 comprises 14 residues. Germline CDR1 reads LNHDA; CDR2 reads SQIVND (reference sequence). V lost 5 bases and J lost 5; bases outside the gene matches: 8.

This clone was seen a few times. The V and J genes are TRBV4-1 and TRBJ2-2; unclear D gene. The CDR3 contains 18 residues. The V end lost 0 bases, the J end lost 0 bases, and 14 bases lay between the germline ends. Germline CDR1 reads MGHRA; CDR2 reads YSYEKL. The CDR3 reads CASSQDPNSGANTGELFF. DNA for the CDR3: TGCGCCAGCAGCCAAGATCCCAACAGTGGGGCGAACACCGGGGAGCTGTTTTTT.

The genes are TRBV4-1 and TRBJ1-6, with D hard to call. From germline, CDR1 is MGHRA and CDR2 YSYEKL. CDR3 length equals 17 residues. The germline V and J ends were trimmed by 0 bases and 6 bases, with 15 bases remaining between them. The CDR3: CASSQDFGSAFNSPLHF. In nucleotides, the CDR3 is TGCGCCAGCAGCCAAGATTTCGGGTCCGCTTTTAATTCACCCCTCCACTTT.

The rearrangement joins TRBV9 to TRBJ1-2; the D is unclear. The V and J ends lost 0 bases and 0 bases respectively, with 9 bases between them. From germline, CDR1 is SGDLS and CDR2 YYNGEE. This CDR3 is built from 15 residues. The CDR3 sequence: CASSVVGTANYGYTF. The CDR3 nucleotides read TGTGCCAGCAGCGTAGTGGGTACAGCTAACTATGGCTACACCTTC.

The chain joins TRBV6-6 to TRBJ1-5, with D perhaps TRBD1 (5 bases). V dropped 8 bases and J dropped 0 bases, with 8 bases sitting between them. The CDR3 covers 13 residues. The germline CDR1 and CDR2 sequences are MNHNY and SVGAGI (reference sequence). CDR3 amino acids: CASGTVSNQPQHF. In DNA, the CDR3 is TGTGCCAGCGGGACGGTTAGCAATCAGCCCCAGCATTTT.

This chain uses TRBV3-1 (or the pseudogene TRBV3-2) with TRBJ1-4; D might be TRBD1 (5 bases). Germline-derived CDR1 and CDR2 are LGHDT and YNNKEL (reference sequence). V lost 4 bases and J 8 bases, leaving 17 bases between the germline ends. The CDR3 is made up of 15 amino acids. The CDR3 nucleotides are TGTGCCAGCAGCCCCAGTTGGGGGGTGAAAGAAAAACTGTTTTTT. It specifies CASSPSWGVKEKLFF.

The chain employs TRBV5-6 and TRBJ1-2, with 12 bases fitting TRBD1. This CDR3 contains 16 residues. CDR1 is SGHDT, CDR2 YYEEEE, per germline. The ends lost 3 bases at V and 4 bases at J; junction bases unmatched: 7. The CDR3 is CASSSEGQGAGYGYTF. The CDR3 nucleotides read TGTGCCAGCAGCTCGGAGGGACAGGGGGCAGGCTATGGCTACACCTTC.

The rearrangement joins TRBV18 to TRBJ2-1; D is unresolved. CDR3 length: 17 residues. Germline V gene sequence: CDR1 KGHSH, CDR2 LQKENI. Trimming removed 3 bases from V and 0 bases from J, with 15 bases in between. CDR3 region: CASSPYDFLGSYNEQFF. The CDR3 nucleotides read TGTGCCAGCTCACCCTACGACTTCCTTGGCTCCTACAATGAGCAGTTCTTC.

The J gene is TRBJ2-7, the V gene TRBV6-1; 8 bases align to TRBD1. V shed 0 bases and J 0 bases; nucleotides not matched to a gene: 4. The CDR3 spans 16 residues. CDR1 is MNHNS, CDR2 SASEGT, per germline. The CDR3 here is CASSEAWDRRSYEQYF. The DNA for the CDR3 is TGTGCCAGCAGTGAAGCTTGGGACAGGCGCTCCTACGAGCAGTACTTC.

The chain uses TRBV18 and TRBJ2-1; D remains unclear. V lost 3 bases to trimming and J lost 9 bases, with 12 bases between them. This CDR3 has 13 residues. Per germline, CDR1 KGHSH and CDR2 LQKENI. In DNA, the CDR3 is TGTGCCAGCTCACCTCTAGGTGCGCCTGAGCAGTTCTTC. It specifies CASSPLGAPEQFF.